What follows describes a single T cell receptor beta chain. The data derive from a study of blood T cell repertoires in COVID-19. For the study at large: COVID-19 samples collected from the United States, Italy and Spain covered acute and convalescent phases.

Germline-derived CDR1 and CDR2 are MNHEY and SMNVEV (reference sequence). J was trimmed by 4 bases and V by 6 bases; bases with no gene match: 11. The CDR3 consists of 16 residues. Within 2 weeks before study entry, exposed participants met a COVID-19 case. The table came from immunoSEQ multiplex PCR; TCRdb's copy has only in-frame clones and leaves some out. The sample records 250,000 to 300,000 clones, roughly 81% being singletons. The rearrangement links TRBV27 to TRBJ2-3; 9 bases map to TRBD1. The specimen sequenced was PBMCs or T cells enriched from blood (not recorded which). The receptor was isolated from a woman in her forties or fifties who had been exposed to COVID-19. This CDR3 is CASRPTSGTGSDTQYF. CDR3 bases: TGTGCCAGCAGGCCTACGTCCGGGACAGGGTCAGATACGCAGTATTTT.